Each of the 25 T cell receptor beta chains below was sequenced from the same sample in a study of T cells in Graves' hyperthyroidism and ophthalmopathy. Researchers amplified the TCR beta CDR3 regions from RNA transcripts. First-round RT-PCR with HTBI primers amplified the TCR CDR3 region. TCRdb analysed the multiplex PCR reads with MiXCR anew, one entry per CDR3 protein. This repertoire shows a few hundred thousand distinct CDR3 sequences, less than 20% found once; its top ten account for roughly 7.7%. The material sequenced was blood. Every receptor here comes from a woman under 30 with Graves' hyperthyroidism.

This clonotype was seen ten or more times. The chain links TRBV7-2 to TRBJ1-6; D is undetermined. From germline, CDR1 is SGHTA and CDR2 FQGNSA. V lost 1 base to trimming and J lost 7 bases, with 14 bases between them. The CDR3 runs to 16 residues. The CDR3 here is CASSLGAGPLNSPLHF. CDR3 DNA sequence: TGTGCCAGCAGCTTAGGAGCAGGACCGCTAAATTCACCCCTCCACTTT.

Many counts were recorded for this clonotype. The chain recombines TRBV6-1 with TRBJ2-3; D is uncertain. The V gene's germline CDR1 is MNHNS and CDR2 SASEGT. This CDR3 comprises 14 residues. Trimming removed 6 bases at V and 4 bases at J, with 14 bases between. This CDR3 is CASSPHTLPDTQYF. DNA for the CDR3: TGTGCCAGCAGCCCCCATACCCTTCCAGATACGCAGTATTTT.

The rearrangement joins TRBV5-1 to TRBJ1-4; 8 positions agree with TRBD1. The germline V gene has CDR1 SGHRS and CDR2 YFSETQ. The junction had 8 bases not matched to a gene; V was cut back by 3 bases and J by 4 bases. The CDR3 spans 16 residues. CDR3 protein: CASSSGQGALNEKLFF. The DNA of the CDR3 is TGCGCCAGCAGCTCCGGTCAGGGGGCGCTTAATGAAAAACTGTTTTTT.

This clonotype turned up a few times. The chain uses TRBV6-5 and TRBJ2-5, with a weak D call TRBD2 (6 bases). V gave up 2 bases and J gave up 2 bases, with 12 bases separating them. Germline V gene lookup returns CDR1 MNHEY and CDR2 SVGAGI. The CDR3 contains 15 residues. The CDR3 reads CASSYAGSPQETQYF. CDR3 nucleotides: TGTGCCAGCAGTTACGCGGGATCCCCACAAGAGACCCAGTACTTC.

Many counts were recorded for this clonotype. The chain couples TRBV2 to TRBJ1-4; TRBD1 matches 10 bases. CDR3 length: 16 residues. Germline values: CDR1 SNHLY, CDR2 FYNNEI. After removal of 8 bases from V and 7 bases from J, the junction contained 13 bases not matched to a gene. This chain's CDR3 is CASQRLIRTGGEKLFF. The CDR3 DNA reads as TGTGCCAGCCAGCGGTTGATTAGGACAGGGGGTGAAAAACTGTTTTTT.

This clonotype was seen repeatedly, ten times or more. The chain employs TRBV18 and TRBJ2-2, with TRBD2 as a possible D gene (5 bases). From germline, CDR1 is KGHSH and CDR2 LQKENI. The V gene lost 0 bases and the J gene lost 9 bases, with 11 bases spanning the gap. This CDR3 contains 14 residues. The CDR3 sequence is CASSPPAGPRELFF. The CDR3 nucleotides are TGTGCCAGCTCACCACCGGCGGGCCCCAGGGAGCTGTTTTTT.

The V call is TRBV11-2, the J call TRBJ2-3, with D tentatively TRBD1 or TRBD2 (5 bases each). Germline V CDR1 and CDR2: SGHAT, FQNNGV. V was shortened by 4 bases and J by 5 bases, with 13 bases between the two germline ends. The CDR3 runs to 14 residues. CDR3 sequence reads: CASSSSGQGDTQYF. The CDR3 region has the DNA TGTGCCAGCAGCTCATCGGGGCAGGGAGATACGCAGTATTTT.

This clonotype has a count of ten or more. The gene calls are TRBV5-1 and TRBJ2-7; 9 nucleotides align to TRBD1. Unmatched junction bases numbered 9, after V lost 4 bases and J lost 4 bases. This CDR3 region has 15 residues. The germline gives CDR1 SGHRS, CDR2 YFSETQ. The CDR3 DNA sequence: TGCGCCAGCAGCGACCCGGGACAGGGATCTTACGAGCAGTACTTC. Translated, it gives CASSDPGQGSYEQYF.

This clonotype has a count of ten or more. The gene calls are TRBV7-9 and TRBJ2-7, with D perhaps TRBD2 (5 bases). V lost 1 base and J lost 0, with 13 bases in between. Germline CDR1 SEHNR, CDR2 FQNEAQ (reference sequence). CDR3 length: 16 residues. The CDR3 loop reads CASSLVRGGPSYEQYF. Written as DNA, the CDR3 is TGTGCCAGCAGCTTAGTTCGCGGCGGGCCCTCCTACGAGCAGTACTTC.

This clonotype was found many times. The chain uses TRBV14 and TRBJ1-2; 10 nucleotides agree with TRBD1. Trimming at V came to 5 bases and at J to 5 bases, leaving 5 bases not matched to a gene. This CDR3 is 14 amino acids long. Germline-derived CDR1 and CDR2 are SGHDN and FVKESK. CDR3 sequence (DNA): TGTGCCAGCAGCTTTCGGACAGGGGGTTATGGCTACACCTTC. Its translation: CASSFRTGGYGYTF.

In its sample, this clonotype was seen many times. The rearrangement joins TRBV7-9 to TRBJ2-5; D unclear. Trimming cost V 1 base and J 2 bases, with 5 bases left between them. This CDR3 comprises 13 residues. The germline gives CDR1 SEHNR, CDR2 FQNEAQ (reference sequence). CDR3 DNA sequence: TGTGCCAGCAGCTTAGGCACTCAAGAGACCCAGTACTTC. Protein: CASSLGTQETQYF.

The V call is TRBV27, the J call TRBJ2-1, with 13 bases matching TRBD2. CDR3 length: 15 residues. The V gene end was trimmed by 5 bases and the J gene end by 5 bases; junction bases not matched to a gene: 3. Germline assignment: CDR1 MNHEY and CDR2 SMNVEV (reference sequence). The CDR3 is CASSIGLAGDNEQFF. The CDR3 nucleotides are TGTGCCAGCAGTATAGGACTAGCGGGAGACAATGAGCAGTTCTTC.

This clonotype was seen repeatedly, ten times or more. The gene calls are TRBV12-3 or TRBV12-4 and TRBJ2-3, with D maybe TRBD1 (6 bases). The CDR3 has 15 amino acids. Trimming took 5 bases from V and 0 from J, leaving 12 bases between them. The CDR3 sequence is CASSLGTPSTDTQYF. As DNA, the CDR3 is TGTGCCAGCAGTCTGGGGACACCAAGCACAGATACGCAGTATTTT.

This clonotype occurred many times. The chain carries TRBV5-1 and TRBJ1-1; D is perhaps TRBD1 (5 bases). V was cut by 0 bases and J by 5 bases, with 14 bases left in between. CDR1 and CDR2 (germline): SGHRS, YFSETQ. The CDR3 length is 15 residues. CDR3 sequence: CASSLAQGGTTEAFF. The CDR3 nucleotides read TGCGCCAGCAGCTTGGCGCAGGGAGGGACGACTGAAGCTTTCTTT.

This clonotype has just a few counts. The rearrangement joins TRBV24-1 to TRBJ2-1; D perhaps matches TRBD2 (6 bases). The CDR3 runs to 15 residues. Trimming left V 8 bases short and J 6 bases short, with 19 bases between. From germline, CDR1 is KGHDR and CDR2 SFDVKD. The CDR3 DNA is TGTGCCACCACGGCCACGGAGGGGCCCGGCAATGAGCAGTTCTTC. Its protein is CATTATEGPGNEQFF.

Many counts were recorded for this clonotype. The chain uses TRBV20-1 and TRBJ1-5; D gene unclear. Germline V gene data show CDR1 as DFQATT and CDR2 as SNEGSKA (reference sequence). The CDR3 loop spans 12 amino acids. V shed 4 bases and J shed 0 bases, with 4 bases lying between them. CDR3 sequence reads: CSATVSNQPQHF. The CDR3 nucleotides read TGCAGTGCTACGGTTAGCAATCAGCCCCAGCATTTT.

The V call is TRBV6-1, the J call TRBJ2-3; possible D gene TRBD2, 5 bases. The ends were cut back, 11 bases at V and 1 base at J, with 13 bases in the middle. This CDR3 is 13 amino acids long. Germline V CDR1 and CDR2: MNHNS, SASEGT. As DNA, the CDR3 is TGTGCCTCGGGGTGGCCCGGCACAGATACGCAGTATTTT. Protein product: CASGWPGTDTQYF.

CDR3 bases: TGTGCCAGCAGCCCCCTATTTGGCACAGATACGCAGTATTTT. Encoded protein: CASSPLFGTDTQYF. The chain links TRBV12-3 or TRBV12-4 to TRBJ2-3; no definite D call. There are 14 residues in the CDR3. V was shortened by 6 bases and J by 1 base, with 11 bases between the two germline ends.

Only a few counts were recorded for this clonotype. Compared with germline, one end of the junction differs, possibly owing to a read error. The V call is TRBV30, the J call TRBJ2-1; 7 bases agree with TRBD1. The CDR3 loop spans 13 amino acids. Germline V lookup: CDR1 GTSNPN, CDR2 SVGIG (reference sequence). The CDR3 here is CAWSVRGRNGQFF. In DNA form, the CDR3 reads TGTGCCTGGAGTGTAAGGGGGCGGAATGGGCAGTTCTTC.

This clonotype was observed at least ten times. The chain employs TRBV7-2 and TRBJ1-6, with D possibly matching TRBD1 (5 bases). CDR1 and CDR2 from the germline V gene are SGHTA and FQGNSA. This CDR3 is built from 14 residues. Trimming removed 4 bases from V and 6 bases from J, with 10 bases in between. CDR3 protein: CASSSGPLNSPLHF. In nucleotides, the CDR3 is TGTGCCAGCAGCTCGGGACCGCTTAATTCACCCCTCCACTTT. The variable domain in full, with the rest retrieved from reference TRBV7-2 and TRBJ1-6, is GAGVSQSPSNKVTEKGKDVELRCDPISGHTALYWYRQSLGQGLEFLIYFQGNSAPDKSGLPSDRFSAERTGGSVSTLTIQRTQQEDSAVYLCASSSGPLNSPLHFGNGTRLTVT.

Many counts were recorded for this clonotype. This sequence joins TRBV20-1 and TRBJ2-5, with D possibly being TRBD2 (6 bases). In germline, CDR1 is DFQATT, CDR2 SNEGSKA (reference sequence). Trimming pared 2 bases from V and 2 bases from J, leaving 12 bases between. The CDR3 runs 14 residues. The CDR3 nucleotides read TGCAGTGCTAGACCGCGGGACGGTCAAGAGACCCAGTACTTC. Protein product: CSARPRDGQETQYF.

At least ten counts were recorded for this clonotype. The chain uses TRBV27 and TRBJ2-3; no reliable D call. Germline V lookup: CDR1 MNHEY, CDR2 SMNVEV (reference sequence). The length of the CDR3 is 14 residues. V lost 3 bases and J 0 bases, leaving 7 bases between the germline ends. In DNA form, the CDR3 reads TGTGCCAGCAGTTTTCAAGGGAGCACAGATACGCAGTATTTT. Translated: CASSFQGSTDTQYF.

The table lists this clonotype with many counts. The chain uses TRBV20-1 and TRBJ2-1; D is perhaps TRBD2 (6 bases). Trimming stripped 1 base from V and 9 bases from J, with 10 bases between. Germline V gene sequence: CDR1 DFQATT, CDR2 SNEGSKA (reference sequence). This CDR3 has 12 residues. CDR3: CSARGLVLEQFF. In nucleotides, the CDR3 is TGCAGTGCTAGAGGACTAGTTCTTGAGCAGTTCTTC.

The sample holds a few counts of this clonotype. The rearrangement uses TRBV4-1 and TRBJ2-2; no firm D call. Between the trimmed V and J ends, which lost 0 bases and 7 bases, there was a span of 12 bases. Germline CDR1 MGHRA, CDR2 YSYEKL. The CDR3 is made up of 15 amino acids. Here the CDR3 reads CASSQDHWGIGELFF. The CDR3 DNA is TGCGCCAGCAGCCAAGATCACTGGGGAATCGGGGAGCTGTTTTTT.

At least ten counts were recorded for this clonotype. The chain links TRBV6-5 to TRBJ1-6, with D possibly matching TRBD1 (6 bases). Germline values: CDR1 MNHEY, CDR2 SVGAGI. The CDR3 consists of 15 residues. V shed 0 bases and J shed 5 bases, with 8 bases lying between them. Here the CDR3 DNA reads TGTGCCAGCAGTTACTCGTCAGGGGATAATTCACCCCTCCACTTT. Its protein is CASSYSSGDNSPLHF.